This T cell receptor beta chain emerged from a study of OX40 agonist ivuxolimab in advanced cancers. Background on the whole study: Ivuxolimab was an agonistic, fully human IgG2 monoclonal antibody directed against OX40 (CD134), a costimulatory receptor. Intravenous ivuxolimab was administered to patients every 2 weeks at six dose levels: 0.01, 0.1, 0.3, 1.5, 3 and 10 mg/kg. Of the approximately 50 dose-escalation patients, hepatocellular carcinoma was present in roughly 19, melanoma in roughly 15, renal cell carcinoma in 9 and head and neck cancer in 9. In the dose-escalation cohort, 82.7% of patients were male, and the mean age was about 55 years, with a range of about 20 to 90. Prior anti-PD-1, anti-PD-L1 or anti-CTLA-4 therapy was permitted, and checkpoint inhibitors had been received by 40% to 50% of dose-escalation patients. Partial responses occurred in three dose-escalation patients: two with cutaneous melanoma and one with hepatocellular carcinoma. The purpose of peripheral TCRbeta sequencing was to test whether ivuxolimab changed TCR sequence diversity and led to clonal T-cell expansion. The paper covers the monotherapy dose-escalation part of the phase I ivuxolimab trial, which included N = 52 patients. General findings and caveats noted by the study authors: After ivuxolimab, more expanded clones were found on average in CD8+ T cells than in CD4+ T cells. Which antigens the clonally expanded peripheral T cells were specific for was not determined. In the 0.1-3.0 mg/kg groups, partial responders had among the lowest normalized peripheral clonal expansion, particularly in CD8+ T cells. Clonal expansion of both CD4+ and CD8+ blood T cells was observed from baseline to week 6 at doses 0.1 to 3.0 mg/kg. Low levels of normalized T-cell clonal expansion were also seen in some nonresponding patients.

Genomic DNA was isolated from the sorted cells so that the TCRbeta CDR3 region could be sequenced. The immunoSEQ Assay was used for sequencing of TCRbeta CDR3 regions. TCRdb holds this immuneACCESS table with in-frame rearrangements only. Some clones are missing; in checked studies, unresolved V genes explain under half, and the rest has no known cause. The sample table contains tens of thousands of clones; only one count was recorded for over 85% of them. The leading ten clones occupy about 6.7% of the sample. A note on this clone: The antigen it recognizes is unknown. Base qualities are not provided; no much larger clone lies one nucleotide away.

The trial excluded patients who had a history of autoimmune disease or who were on systemic immunosuppression. Peripheral blood for TCR sequencing was collected from all dose cohorts at baseline, on cycle 4 day 1, and on cycle 7 day 1. The samples were taken from a phase I, first-in-human, multicenter, open-label dose-escalation trial of ivuxolimab. The trial enrolled adults with locally advanced or metastatic head and neck squamous cell, hepatocellular, melanoma or renal cell carcinoma. CD4+ and CD8+ T cells were sorted separately from peripheral blood before TCR sequencing. Reading from cysteine to phenylalanine, the CDR3 counts 14 amino acids. This entry keeps only the CDR3 DNA: 42 bases, framed from base 1. Reading the germline V gene gives CDR1 SGHTA and CDR2 FQGNSA. The trim is 1 base for V and 2 bases for J, with a gap of 9 bases between the germline ends.

The sequence came from an adult with an advanced solid tumor such as melanoma, head and neck, liver or kidney cancer. The V and J genes are TRBV7-2 and TRBJ2-7, with the D gene too uncertain to name. The source was CD4+ or CD8+ T cells sorted from blood, collected in a trial of the OX40 agonist ivuxolimab. The bases read TGTGCCAGCAGCTTAGATCCCAGAGCCTACGAGCAGTACTTC. Translated, it gives CASSLDPRAYEQYF.